This T cell receptor beta chain was captured by sequencing in a study of blood T cell repertoires in COVID-19. The wider study: Sites across the United States, Italy and Spain contributed samples from acute and convalescent COVID-19.

Authors' processing steps: Amplifying reference gene primers gave estimates of nucleated cell counts. Using immunoSEQ multiplex PCR, the repertoire was profiled, and TCRdb retains in-frame clones only, with some absent. The DNA gave D and trimming, while V, J and clone size come from that table. The sample carries about 280,000 clones, less than 90% recorded once. The length of the CDR3 is 13 residues. From germline, CDR1 is MNHEY and CDR2 SVGAGI. V lost 5 bases to trimming and J lost 5 bases, with 9 bases between them. The sequence was collected from a human donor in a cohort sampled during active COVID-19. The rearrangement uses TRBV6-5 and TRBJ1-4; D unclear. The sample consisted of peripheral blood. This chain's CDR3 is CASSITVNEKLFF. DNA of the CDR3: TGTGCCAGCAGTATCACAGTGAATGAAAAACTGTTTTTT.